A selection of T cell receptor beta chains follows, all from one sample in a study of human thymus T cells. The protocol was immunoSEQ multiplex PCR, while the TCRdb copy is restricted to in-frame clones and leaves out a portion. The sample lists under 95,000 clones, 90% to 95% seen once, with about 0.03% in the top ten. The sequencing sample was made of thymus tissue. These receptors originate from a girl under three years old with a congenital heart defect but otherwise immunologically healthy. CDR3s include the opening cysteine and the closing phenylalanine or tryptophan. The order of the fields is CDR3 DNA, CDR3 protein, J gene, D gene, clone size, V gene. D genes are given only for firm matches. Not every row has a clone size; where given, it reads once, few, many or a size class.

cdr3_nt: TGTGCCAGCCGAAGCAGGGGGACGAACACTGAAGCTTTCTTT
cdr3_aa: CASRSRGTNTEAFF
j_call: TRBJ1-1
d_call: TRBD1
clone_size: NA
v_call: TRBV14

cdr3_nt: TGTGCCAGTACCAAGGACAGGGGGAATGAAAAACTGTTTTTT
cdr3_aa: CASTKDRGNEKLFF
j_call: TRBJ1-4
d_call: TRBD1
clone_size: NA
v_call: TRBV19

cdr3_nt: TGTGCCAGTCGAGGGACAGGGGTCCTTGGAGGAAACACCATATATTTT
cdr3_aa: CASRGTGVLGGNTIYF
j_call: TRBJ1-3
d_call: TRBD1
clone_size: NA
v_call: TRBV10-3

cdr3_nt: TGTGCCAGCAGCCTCAGACCGGTGACCCTCTTCAAAAACATTCAGTACTTC
cdr3_aa: CASSLRPVTLFKNIQYF
j_call: TRBJ2-4
d_call: NA
clone_size: NA
v_call: TRBV27

cdr3_nt: TGTGCCAGCTCACCACCGACCGTACAGGCTAACTATGGCTACACCTTC
cdr3_aa: CASSPPTVQANYGYTF
j_call: TRBJ1-2
d_call: NA
clone_size: NA
v_call: TRBV18

cdr3_nt: TGCGCCAGCAGCTTACTAGCGGCGACAGATACGCAGTATTTT
cdr3_aa: CASSLLAATDTQYF
j_call: TRBJ2-3
d_call: TRBD2
clone_size: NA
v_call: TRBV5-1

cdr3_nt: TGTGCCAGCAGTCCGAACAGGATTGTGAGCACAGATACGCAGTATTTT
cdr3_aa: CASSPNRIVSTDTQYF
j_call: TRBJ2-3
d_call: NA
clone_size: NA
v_call: TRBV28

cdr3_nt: TGCGCCAGCAGTGAGGGGCTCATGAACACTGAAGCTTTCTTT
cdr3_aa: CASSEGLMNTEAFF
j_call: TRBJ1-1
d_call: NA
clone_size: NA
v_call: TRBV10-2

cdr3_nt: TGTGCCAGCAGTTTCGGACAGGCCGGGGACACCATATATTTT
cdr3_aa: CASSFGQAGDTIYF
j_call: TRBJ1-3
d_call: TRBD1
clone_size: NA
v_call: TRBV27

cdr3_nt: TGCGCCAGCAGCCGAGGAATATACAGGGGTGGGCAGCCCCAGCATTTT
cdr3_aa: CASSRGIYRGGQPQHF
j_call: TRBJ1-5
d_call: TRBD1
clone_size: NA
v_call: TRBV4-3

cdr3_nt: TGTGCCAGTAGTGTCACTAGCGACAATGAGCAGTTCTTC
cdr3_aa: CASSVTSDNEQFF
j_call: TRBJ2-1
d_call: TRBD2
clone_size: NA
v_call: TRBV19

cdr3_nt: TGTGCCAGCAGTCCCCGGGCAGGGCTAAGCAATCAGCCCCAGCATTTT
cdr3_aa: CASSPRAGLSNQPQHF
j_call: TRBJ1-5
d_call: NA
clone_size: once
v_call: TRBV27

cdr3_nt: TGTGCCAGCAGCTTGCACAGGACCCCGGGGTCAGGCTACACCTTC
cdr3_aa: CASSLHRTPGSGYTF
j_call: TRBJ1-2
d_call: NA
clone_size: NA
v_call: TRBV5-6

cdr3_nt: TGCAGTGCAGAAAAACTGTTTTTT
cdr3_aa: CSAEKLFF
j_call: TRBJ1-4
d_call: NA
clone_size: few
v_call: TRBV20-1

cdr3_nt: TGTGCCAGCTCACCACCCCGGGACAGCCTCCATGGCTACACCTTC
cdr3_aa: CASSPPRDSLHGYTF
j_call: TRBJ1-2
d_call: TRBD1
clone_size: NA
v_call: TRBV18

cdr3_nt: TGTGCCAGTAGTATAGTCGGCGGTGGCTATGGCTACACCTTC
cdr3_aa: CASSIVGGGYGYTF
j_call: TRBJ1-2
d_call: NA
clone_size: NA
v_call: TRBV19

cdr3_nt: TGTGCCAGCAGCTTATGGGGGGACGGAAGCTCTGGAAACACCATATATTTT
cdr3_aa: CASSLWGDGSSGNTIYF
j_call: TRBJ1-3
d_call: NA
clone_size: NA
v_call: TRBV11-2

cdr3_nt: TGTGCCAGCCTTGGAGGGAGGGAGCAGTTCTTC
cdr3_aa: CASLGGREQFF
j_call: TRBJ2-1
d_call: NA
clone_size: once
v_call: TRBV28

cdr3_nt: TGTGCCAGCTCGCCTAGAGACCGGGACAATGAGCAGTTCTTC
cdr3_aa: CASSPRDRDNEQFF
j_call: TRBJ2-1
d_call: NA
clone_size: NA
v_call: TRBV18

cdr3_nt: TGTGCCAGCAGCTTAGTTGAGGAAAAACTGTTTTTT
cdr3_aa: CASSLVEEKLFF
j_call: TRBJ1-4
d_call: NA
clone_size: NA
v_call: TRBV7-2

cdr3_nt: TGTGCCAGCAGGGCCCCTATACTAGCGGGAGGTACCTACGAGCAGTACTTC
cdr3_aa: CASRAPILAGGTYEQYF
j_call: TRBJ2-7
d_call: TRBD2
clone_size: NA
v_call: TRBV2

cdr3_nt: TGTGCCAGCAGTTTATGGTCGGTGACAAGACAGACCGAGACCGGGGAGCTGTTTTTT
cdr3_aa: CASSLWSVTRQTETGELFF
j_call: TRBJ2-2
d_call: NA
clone_size: NA
v_call: TRBV28

cdr3_nt: TGTGCCAGTAGATGGACCGGGACTAGCGTGGTTGAGCAGTTCTTC
cdr3_aa: CASRWTGTSVVEQFF
j_call: TRBJ2-1
d_call: TRBD2
clone_size: NA
v_call: TRBV19

cdr3_nt: TGTGCCAGCTCACCACCGTTCAAGCGGGGGCGGAATGAGCAGTTCTTC
cdr3_aa: CASSPPFKRGRNEQFF
j_call: TRBJ2-1
d_call: TRBD2
clone_size: NA
v_call: TRBV18

cdr3_nt: TGTGCCAGCAGCTTAGGGCCCCGACAGTCTCAAGAGACCCAGTACTTC
cdr3_aa: CASSLGPRQSQETQYF
j_call: TRBJ2-5
d_call: NA
clone_size: once
v_call: TRBV7-6

cdr3_nt: TGTGCCAGCAGCCTGAGGGGAGTAAGGGAGGGCGAAAAACTGTTTTTT
cdr3_aa: CASSLRGVREGEKLFF
j_call: TRBJ1-4
d_call: NA
clone_size: NA
v_call: TRBV9

cdr3_nt: TGTGCCAGCAGCCCGGAGGGGCAGGGGAAAGATGGCTACACCTTC
cdr3_aa: CASSPEGQGKDGYTF
j_call: TRBJ1-2
d_call: NA
clone_size: once
v_call: TRBV4-2

cdr3_nt: TGTGCCAGCAACAGGTTAACAGATACGCAGTATTTT
cdr3_aa: CASNRLTDTQYF
j_call: TRBJ2-3
d_call: NA
clone_size: NA
v_call: TRBV28

cdr3_nt: TGTGCCAGCAGCTCGGAATACGAACATCGGGGCCGGGGCTACACCTTC
cdr3_aa: CASSSEYEHRGRGYTF
j_call: TRBJ1-2
d_call: NA
clone_size: NA
v_call: TRBV7-9

cdr3_nt: TGTGCCAGCAGCAAAATAGACGTCGGGAGGTATGAGCAGTTCTTC
cdr3_aa: CASSKIDVGRYEQFF
j_call: TRBJ2-1
d_call: NA
clone_size: NA
v_call: TRBV21-1

cdr3_nt: TGTGCCAGCAGTTTAAATCGGGCCTCCTTTTTACGGGAGCAGTACTTC
cdr3_aa: CASSLNRASFLREQYF
j_call: TRBJ2-7
d_call: NA
clone_size: once
v_call: TRBV27

cdr3_nt: TGCGCCAGCAGCCAAGGAGCTGGGGAACCGTTTTATGGTGAGCAGTTCTTC
cdr3_aa: CASSQGAGEPFYGEQFF
j_call: TRBJ2-1
d_call: NA
clone_size: once
v_call: TRBV4-1

cdr3_nt: TGTGCCAGCAGTTCCCGTACCGACTCACCCCTCCACTTT
cdr3_aa: CASSSRTDSPLHF
j_call: TRBJ1-6
d_call: NA
clone_size: NA
v_call: TRBV27

cdr3_nt: TGTGCCAGCAGGATGGGCGCGAACCCGGACAGGTGGAATCAAGATACGCAGTATTTT
cdr3_aa: CASRMGANPDRWNQDTQYF
j_call: TRBJ2-3
d_call: TRBD1
clone_size: NA
v_call: TRBV28

cdr3_nt: TGTGCCAGCAGTTATGGGGACAGCATGAACACTGAAGCTTTCTTT
cdr3_aa: CASSYGDSMNTEAFF
j_call: TRBJ1-1
d_call: TRBD1
clone_size: NA
v_call: TRBV6-5

cdr3_nt: TGTGCCACCAGCGGAAAGAATTACAATGAGCAGTTCTTC
cdr3_aa: CATSGKNYNEQFF
j_call: TRBJ2-1
d_call: NA
clone_size: NA
v_call: TRBV15

cdr3_nt: TGTGCCAGCAGCTATGAGCGGACTCAAGAGACCCAGTACTTC
cdr3_aa: CASSYERTQETQYF
j_call: TRBJ2-5
d_call: NA
clone_size: NA
v_call: TRBV7-6

cdr3_nt: TGCGCCAGCAGCCAAGAAGTACCAGGGCTCACCGGGGAGCTGTTTTTT
cdr3_aa: CASSQEVPGLTGELFF
j_call: TRBJ2-2
d_call: NA
clone_size: NA
v_call: TRBV4-1

cdr3_nt: TGTGCCAGCAGTTACCACCCCGATTATGGGACAGGGCAAGAGCAGTACTTC
cdr3_aa: CASSYHPDYGTGQEQYF
j_call: TRBJ2-7
d_call: TRBD1
clone_size: NA
v_call: TRBV7-9

cdr3_nt: TGTGCCAGCAGCTCTTCATTAGGGCTTAATGAAAAACTGTTTTTT
cdr3_aa: CASSSSLGLNEKLFF
j_call: TRBJ1-4
d_call: NA
clone_size: NA
v_call: TRBV7-8

cdr3_nt: TGCAGCGGTTCCACCCGGGGGACTGGCACTGAAGCTTTCTTT
cdr3_aa: CSGSTRGTGTEAFF
j_call: TRBJ1-1
d_call: NA
clone_size: NA
v_call: TRBV29-1

cdr3_nt: TGTGCCACCTGGAAAGTGAACTATGGCTACACCTTC
cdr3_aa: CATWKVNYGYTF
j_call: TRBJ1-2
d_call: NA
clone_size: few
v_call: TRBV19

cdr3_nt: TGCGCCAGCAGCCCCCCGGGGCGTGCAACTAATGAAAAACTGTTTTTT
cdr3_aa: CASSPPGRATNEKLFF
j_call: TRBJ1-4
d_call: NA
clone_size: NA
v_call: TRBV5-1

cdr3_nt: TGTGCCAGCAGTTTTCGGGACAACTACAATGAGCAGTTCTTC
cdr3_aa: CASSFRDNYNEQFF
j_call: TRBJ2-1
d_call: NA
clone_size: NA
v_call: TRBV6-5

cdr3_nt: TGTGCCACCCGGGGGCCACCGGGACTAGTTCGGGACGAGCAGTACTTC
cdr3_aa: CATRGPPGLVRDEQYF
j_call: TRBJ2-7
d_call: TRBD2
clone_size: once
v_call: TRBV27

cdr3_nt: TGTGCCAGCAACTCGGAGGGAGGCTACACCTTC
cdr3_aa: CASNSEGGYTF
j_call: TRBJ1-2
d_call: NA
clone_size: NA
v_call: TRBV2

cdr3_nt: TGTGCCAGCAGCTTGGCGACTAGCGGGCCCTACGAGCAGTACTTC
cdr3_aa: CASSLATSGPYEQYF
j_call: TRBJ2-7
d_call: TRBD2
clone_size: NA
v_call: TRBV5-4

cdr3_nt: TGTGCCAGCTCACCACCCCTTCGGGCGGGAGAAGTGTACGAGCAGTACTTC
cdr3_aa: CASSPPLRAGEVYEQYF
j_call: TRBJ2-7
d_call: TRBD2
clone_size: NA
v_call: TRBV18

cdr3_nt: TGTGCCAGTAGTATTGGGACAGGGGGATACAATGAGCAGTTCTTC
cdr3_aa: CASSIGTGGYNEQFF
j_call: TRBJ2-1
d_call: TRBD1
clone_size: NA
v_call: TRBV19

cdr3_nt: TGTGCCAGCAGCTTAGGGAGTTTCTACGAGCAGTACTTC
cdr3_aa: CASSLGSFYEQYF
j_call: TRBJ2-7
d_call: NA
clone_size: NA
v_call: TRBV7-2

cdr3_nt: TGTGCCAGCAGTGATAGGGGTAAGGCGCACCAAGAGACCCAGTACTTC
cdr3_aa: CASSDRGKAHQETQYF
j_call: TRBJ2-5
d_call: NA
clone_size: NA
v_call: TRBV2

cdr3_nt: TGTGCCAGCAGTTTACGCTTCCCGAGGTCCTACGAGCAGTACTTC
cdr3_aa: CASSLRFPRSYEQYF
j_call: TRBJ2-7
d_call: NA
clone_size: NA
v_call: TRBV28

cdr3_nt: TGTGCCATCAGTTTCGGACGCATAACCGGCTATGGCTACACCTTC
cdr3_aa: CAISFGRITGYGYTF
j_call: TRBJ1-2
d_call: NA
clone_size: NA
v_call: TRBV10-3

cdr3_nt: TGTGCCAGCTCACCAGTACTTCCCGGACAGTTTAATGAAAAACTGTTTTTT
cdr3_aa: CASSPVLPGQFNEKLFF
j_call: TRBJ1-4
d_call: NA
clone_size: NA
v_call: TRBV18